This T cell receptor beta chain was observed in a study of spatial heterogeneity in lung cancer. As for the study in general: As counted in raw reads, each unique TCR and UMI combination appeared more than ten times on average.

TCRdb re-analysed the 5' RACE reads in MiXCR, keeping a single row per CDR3 protein. The profile shows about 42,000 distinct CDR3 sequences, about 6.5% of them singletons. This clonotype was observed many times. V lost 7 bases to trimming and J lost 2 bases, with 12 bases between them. Looked up from germline, CDR1 is SQVTM and CDR2 is ANQGSEA. The length of the CDR3 is 12 residues. Time point of the sample: sample taken at primary tumor resection. Around 70 TRACERx patients with early, untreated non-small cell lung cancer donated samples. Unsorted whole RNA of tumor, nontumor lung or frozen PBMC was sequenced.

The input for sequencing was PBMCs, taken at surgery. The rearrangement uses TRBV29-1 and TRBJ2-7, with TRBD2 as a possible D gene (5 bases). The clonotype comes from a female donor with early-stage non-small cell lung cancer. The CDR3 is CSAAGGPYEQYF. The DNA of the CDR3 is TGCAGCGCCGCGGGTGGGCCCTACGAGCAGTACTTC.